Listed below are T cell receptor beta chains from one sample, sequenced in a study of regulatory T cells in long-lasting Graves disease. A single record per CDR3 protein comes from TCRdb applying MiXCR to the multiplex PCR reads. The table shows 500,000 or so distinct CDR3 sequences, with 15% to 20% occurring only once. The sample also formed part of further work on T cells in Graves' hyperthyroidism and ophthalmopathy.

The sequenced sample was peripheral blood mononuclear cells (PBMCs), obtained at new diagnosis, from a patient treated with antithyroid drugs. These receptors all come from a man aged 35 to 55 with Graves disease. Each CDR3 is given without its conserved first and last residue.

V	CDR3
TRBV2	ASNSRGTGELF
TRBV13	ASSSPGTANFGYT
TRBV24-1	ATGDKRGSYNEQF
TRBV11-2	ASSRGRKETQY
TRBV6-1	ASSTYRGGRSNEQF
TRBV27	ASSRRLAGGPTYNEQF
TRBV6-1	ASSEAGAGQPQH
TRBV24-1	ATSDISQNGGNNEQF
TRBV2	ASSSLGSYNEQF
TRBV5-6	ASSPGTGGFIGYT
TRBV6-2/TRBV6-3	ASTWVDSYEQY
TRBV7-9	ASSPSHRVHEQF
TRBV11-3	ASSFRTSGRGDTQY
TRBV12-3/TRBV12-4	ASYSAGLTYGYT
TRBV11-2	ASSLLAAGGFINEQF
TRBV5-6	ASSPGQGSEQY
TRBV12-3/TRBV12-4	ASSRGLAGNVGTDTQY
TRBV20-1	SAAGGQGIGELF
TRBV7-8	ASSRDRGLDTEAF
TRBV20-1	SATDGGGSEYEQY
TRBV2	ASSLGTFYGYT
TRBV5-4	ASSLVGTGNTIY
TRBV30	AWSDNARAF
TRBV11-2	ASSLKGASVTGELF
TRBV28	ASNRGRAYGYT
TRBV18	ASSPKTGGGYT
TRBV2	ASSMGQGRYEQY
TRBV7-9	ASSSDYQEQF
TRBV5-1	ASRVEVGLYEQY
TRBV7-6	ASSPYEANEQF
TRBV12-3/TRBV12-4	ASSPTRGLATQWDTQY
TRBV7-8	ASSPFAGEETQY